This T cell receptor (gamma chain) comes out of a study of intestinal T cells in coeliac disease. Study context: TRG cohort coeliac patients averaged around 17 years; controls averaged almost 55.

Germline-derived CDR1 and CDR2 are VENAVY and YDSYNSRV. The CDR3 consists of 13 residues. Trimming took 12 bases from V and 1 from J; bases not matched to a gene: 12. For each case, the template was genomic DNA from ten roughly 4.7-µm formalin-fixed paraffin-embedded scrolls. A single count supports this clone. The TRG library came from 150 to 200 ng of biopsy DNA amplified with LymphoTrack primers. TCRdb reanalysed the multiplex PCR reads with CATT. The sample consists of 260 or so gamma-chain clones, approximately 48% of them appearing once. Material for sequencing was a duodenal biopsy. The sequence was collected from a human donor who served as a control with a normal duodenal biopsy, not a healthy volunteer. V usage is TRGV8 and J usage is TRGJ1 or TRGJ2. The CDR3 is CAHLGYNYYKKLF. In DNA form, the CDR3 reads TGTGCCCACCTGGGGTATAATTATTATAAGAAACTCTTT.